The 20 T cell receptor beta chains presented below share a single source sample, sequenced in a study of OX40 agonist ivuxolimab in advanced cancers. TCRdb's table, derived via immunoSEQ multiplex PCR, lists solely in-frame clones and lacks some. The profile shows 7,000 to 9,500 clones, 65% to 80% of them singletons. Sequenced material: CD4+ or CD8+ T cells sorted from blood, taken in a trial of the OX40 agonist ivuxolimab. These receptors were collected from an adult with an advanced solid tumor such as melanoma, head and neck, liver or kidney cancer.

The chain couples TRBV7-8 to TRBJ2-1; no clear D gene. CDR3 size: 13 residues. Germline CDR1 SGHVS, CDR2 FQNEAQ. The germline V and J ends were trimmed by 5 bases and 6 bases, with 11 bases remaining between them. CDR3 bases: TGTGCCAGCAGCCCTGCTTACCCCAATGAGCAGTTCTTC. Amino acids: CASSPAYPNEQFF. Combining the CDR3 with reference TRBV7-8 and TRBJ2-1 gives the whole variable domain GAGVSQSPRYKVAKRGQDVALRCDPISGHVSLFWYQQALGQGPEFLTYFQNEAQLDKSGLPSDRFFAERPEGSVSTLKIQRTQQEDSAVYLCASSPAYPNEQFFGPGTRLTVL.

This chain connects TRBV11-2 to TRBJ1-6; TRBD1 matches at 7 bases. The germline V gene has CDR1 SGHAT and CDR2 FQNNGV. This CDR3 spans 15 amino acids. The trim removed 5 bases at V and 7 bases at J, leaving 8 bases unmatched. The DNA for the CDR3 is TGTGCCAGCAGCCCCCTCCCGACAGGGAATTCACCCCTCCACTTT. Its protein is CASSPLPTGNSPLHF.

V gene TRBV6-1 combines with J gene TRBJ1-1; D may be TRBD1 (6 bases). Trimming shortened V by 6 bases and J by 6 bases, and 17 bases separated the two germline ends. Germline-derived CDR1 and CDR2 are MNHNS and SASEGT. The length of the CDR3 is 14 residues. The CDR3 DNA is TGTGCCAGCAGCACCCACCGGGACAACCCTGAAGCTTTCTTT. It translates to CASSTHRDNPEAFF.

The chain combines TRBV9 with TRBJ1-1; tentatively, D is TRBD1 (5 bases). Deletions cut 4 bases from V and 4 bases from J, with 8 bases between. Per germline, CDR1 SGDLS and CDR2 YYNGEE. The CDR3 consists of 12 residues. In DNA, the CDR3 is TGTGCCAGCAGCAGGGGACCCACTGAAGCTTTCTTT. Translating gives CASSRGPTEAFF.

The chain couples TRBV5-4 to TRBJ2-7; 7 nucleotides match TRBD1. The CDR3 covers 13 residues. Germline CDR1 is SGHNT and CDR2 is YYREEE (reference sequence). The ends lost 2 bases at V and 3 bases at J; junction bases unmatched: 2. As DNA, the CDR3 is TGTGCCAGCAGCTTTGCAGGGGGCTACGAGCAGTACTTC. It encodes CASSFAGGYEQYF.

Comment on this clone: The sample contains more than one DNA sequence encoding this CDR3. The rearrangement uses TRBV11-2 and TRBJ2-7, with no clear D. This CDR3 contains 13 residues. The germline CDR1 and CDR2 sequences are SGHAT and FQNNGV. V was shortened by 3 bases and J by 5 bases, with 11 bases between the two germline ends. In DNA form, the CDR3 reads TGTGCCAGCAGCTTTACAGCCCCAGACGAGCAGTACTTC. Translation: CASSFTAPDEQYF.

This chain uses TRBV19 with TRBJ1-5, with 7 bases lining up with TRBD1. The CDR3 loop spans 19 amino acids. Trimming took 1 base from V and 0 from J; bases not matched to a gene: 12. Germline-derived CDR1 and CDR2 are LNHDA and SQIVND (reference sequence). The DNA of the CDR3 is TGTGCCAGTAGTATAGGATCGGTCCAGGGGGTCTATAGCAATCAGCCCCAGCATTTT. Amino acid sequence: CASSIGSVQGVYSNQPQHF.

The rearrangement uses TRBV18 and TRBJ1-5, with D possibly being TRBD1 (6 bases). The CDR3 covers 14 residues. The V gene's germline CDR1 is KGHSH and CDR2 LQKENI. The V gene lost 5 bases and the J gene lost 11 bases, with 19 bases spanning the gap. CDR3 loop: CASSSRQDLRAQHF. The CDR3 region has the DNA TGTGCCAGCTCATCGAGACAGGATCTGAGGGCCCAGCATTTT.

CDR3 DNA sequence: TGTGCCAGCAGCGACAAGGGCAGCTCCTACGAGCAGTACTTC. Translation: CASSDKGSSYEQYF. This chain connects TRBV9 to TRBJ2-7; no reliable D call. The germline V gene has CDR1 SGDLS and CDR2 YYNGEE. The CDR3 has 14 residues. Trimming took off 3 bases at V and 0 bases at J, with 10 bases between the two ends.

V gene TRBV21-1 combines with J gene TRBJ1-5. TRBV21-1 is an annotated pseudogene. The CDR3 runs 21 residues. CDR3 bases: TGTGCCAGCAGCAAATCTGCGGGAAGGGGCGGAATGGTGGGCATTCATCAGCCCCAGCATTTT. The encoded protein is CASSKSAGRGGMVGIHQPQHF.

The CDR3 protein is CASARGGDGYTF. In DNA, the CDR3 is TGTGCCAGCGCAAGGGGGGGGGATGGCTACACCTTC. V usage is TRBV6-5 and J usage is TRBJ1-2; weak D call: TRBD1 (6 bases). This CDR3 spans 12 amino acids. Germline V gene lookup returns CDR1 MNHEY and CDR2 SVGAGI. Trimming cost V 8 bases and J 6 bases, with 13 bases left between them.

The V gene is TRBV5-1, the J gene TRBJ1-2, with D possibly TRBD1 on 5 matching bases. The germline V gene encodes CDR1 SGHRS and CDR2 YFSETQ. The CDR3 contains 12 residues. Trimming took 5 bases from V and 7 from J, leaving 12 bases between them. The DNA of the CDR3 is TGCGCCAGCAGTAGGGGAGCTCTTGGCTACACCTTC. This gives the protein CASSRGALGYTF. The full variable domain, with the rest looked up from reference TRBV5-1 and TRBJ1-2, is KAGVTQTPRYLIKTRGQQVTLSCSPISGHRSVSWYQQTPGQGLQFLFEYFSETQRNKGNFPGRFSGRQFSNSRSEMNVSTLELGDSALYLCASSRGALGYTFGSGTRLTVV.

V usage is TRBV27 and J usage is TRBJ1-6, with D unclear. Trimming took 5 bases from V and 6 from J, leaving 17 bases between them. The CDR3 totals 16 residues. CDR1 and CDR2 from the germline V gene are MNHEY and SMNVEV (reference sequence). CDR3 protein: CASSTEFGRTNSPLHF. DNA for the CDR3: TGTGCCAGCAGTACTGAGTTCGGGCGGACTAATTCACCCCTCCACTTT.

The rearrangement joins TRBV10-1 to TRBJ2-5; weak D call: TRBD1 (6 bases). The germline CDR1 and CDR2 sequences are WNHNN and SYGVQD (reference sequence). The V end lost 2 bases, the J end lost 1 base, and 11 bases lay between the germline ends. The CDR3 consists of 15 residues. The CDR3 reads CASSEGGGSQETQYF. The CDR3 DNA is TGCGCCAGCAGTGAGGGTGGGGGCAGCCAAGAGACCCAGTACTTC.

Only one count was recorded for this clone. This chain joins TRBV7-6 and TRBJ2-3; TRBD1 matches at 7 bases. V shed 5 bases, J shed 5 bases, and the junction held 13 bases outside the gene matches. Germline loops: CDR1 SGHVS, CDR2 FNYEAQ. There are 16 residues in the CDR3. This CDR3 is CASSPRDSYAQDTQYF. The CDR3 nucleotides are TGTGCCAGCAGCCCCCGGGACAGCTACGCTCAAGATACGCAGTATTTT.

This chain uses TRBV2 with TRBJ2-2, with unresolved D. V lost 4 bases and J lost 3, with 12 bases in between. The CDR3 totals 15 residues. CDR1 is SNHLY and CDR2 is FYNNEI in the germline V gene. CDR3 protein: CASSGGRVYTGELFF. The CDR3 region has the DNA TGTGCCAGCAGTGGTGGTAGGGTATACACCGGGGAGCTGTTTTTT.

This clone was picked up one time. The chain links TRBV6-5 to TRBJ1-4; TRBD1 agrees at 9 bases. The CDR3 runs to 15 residues. V shed 2 bases and J 7 bases; nucleotides not matched to a gene: 5. Germline CDR1 is MNHEY and CDR2 is SVGAGI. This chain's CDR3 is CASSYGTGSFEKLFF. Written as DNA, the CDR3 is TGTGCCAGCAGTTACGGGACAGGGAGCTTTGAAAAACTGTTTTTT.

This clone is classed as medium-sized. The chain is built from TRBV6-4 and TRBJ2-3, with D perhaps matching TRBD2 (6 bases). Trimming removed 0 bases from V and 0 bases from J, with 10 bases in between. The germline CDR1 and CDR2 sequences are MRHNA and SNTAGT. The length of the CDR3 is 16 residues. The CDR3 bases are TGTGCCAGCAGTGACTCTGCGGGGACTAGCACAGATACGCAGTATTTT. It specifies CASSDSAGTSTDTQYF.

The V gene is TRBV15, the J gene TRBJ2-3; TRBD2 matches 10 bases. J gave up 4 bases and V 8 bases, and 6 bases lay outside the gene matches. CDR1 and CDR2 (germline): LNHNV, YYDKDF (reference sequence). This CDR3 has 14 amino acids. CDR3: CATASGGAADTQYF. Here the CDR3 DNA reads TGTGCCACCGCAAGCGGGGGGGCCGCAGATACGCAGTATTTT.

The chain joins TRBV5-5 to TRBJ1-2; 8 bases fit TRBD1. This CDR3 is 14 amino acids long. Germline CDR1 is SGHKS and CDR2 is YYEKEE (reference sequence). Germline trimming cut 4 bases from V and 6 bases from J; bases unmatched to any gene: 8. The CDR3 DNA sequence: TGTGCCAGCAGCGACTGGACAGGGCTTCATGGCTACACCTTC. Protein: CASSDWTGLHGYTF. The full variable domain, in which reference TRBV5-5 and TRBJ1-2 provide the parts outside the CDR3, is DAGVTQSPTHLIKTRGQQVTLRCSPISGHKSVSWYQQVLGQGPQFIFQYYEKEERGRGNFPDRFSARQFPNYSSELNVNALLLGDSALYLCASSDWTGLHGYTFGSGTRLTVV.